This T cell receptor (beta chain) derives from a study of T cells in Graves' hyperthyroidism and ophthalmopathy. The TCR beta CDR3 regions underwent amplification using RNA transcripts as the source. With the HTBI primer set, the TCR CDR3 went through a first round of RT-PCR. Each CDR3 protein is one row after TCRdb ran MiXCR on the multiplex PCR reads. The data hold roughly 400,000 distinct CDR3 sequences, with over 11% observed a single time. This CDR3 region has 18 residues. V shed 4 bases, J shed 8 bases, and the junction held 15 bases outside the gene matches. The germline CDR1 and CDR2 sequences are DFQATT and SNEGSKA (reference sequence). This clonotype was seen repeatedly, ten times or more.

This sequence joins TRBV20-1 and TRBJ2-4, with TRBD2 matching over 15 bases. Sequencing was carried out using blood. This sequence was found in a man over 45 with Graves' ophthalmopathy. Written as DNA, the CDR3 is TGCAGTGCTAACTCAGGACTAGCGGGAGGGCTCGTTATGTACATTCAGTACTTC. It yields the protein CSANSGLAGGLVMYIQYF.